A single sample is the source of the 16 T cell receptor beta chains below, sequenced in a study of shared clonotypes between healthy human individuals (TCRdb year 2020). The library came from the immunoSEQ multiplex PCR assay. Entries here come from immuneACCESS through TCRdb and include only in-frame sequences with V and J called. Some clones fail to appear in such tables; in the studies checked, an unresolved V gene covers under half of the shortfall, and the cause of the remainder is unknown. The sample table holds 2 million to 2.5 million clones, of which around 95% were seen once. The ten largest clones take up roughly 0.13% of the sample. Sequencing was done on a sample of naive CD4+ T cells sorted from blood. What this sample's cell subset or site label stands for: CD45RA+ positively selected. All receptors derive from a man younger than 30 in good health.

The CDR3 protein is CASSSLIRSGNTIYF. The DNA of the CDR3 is TGTGCCAGCAGTTCCCTGATACGCTCTGGAAACACCATATATTTT. The chain carries TRBV28 and TRBJ1-3; D is ambiguous. The CDR3 runs to 15 residues. CDR1 and CDR2 (germline): MDHEN, SYDVKM. Trimming removed 4 bases at V and 0 bases at J, with 10 bases between.

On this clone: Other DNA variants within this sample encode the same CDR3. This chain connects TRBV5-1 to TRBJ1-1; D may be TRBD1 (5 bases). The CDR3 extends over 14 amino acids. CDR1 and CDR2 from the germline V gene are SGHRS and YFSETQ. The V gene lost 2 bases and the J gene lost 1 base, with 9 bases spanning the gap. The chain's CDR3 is CASSFGGTNTEAFF. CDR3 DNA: TGCGCCAGCAGCTTCGGGGGGACGAACACTGAAGCTTTCTTT. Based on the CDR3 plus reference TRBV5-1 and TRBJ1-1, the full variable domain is KAGVTQTPRYLIKTRGQQVTLSCSPISGHRSVSWYQQTPGQGLQFLFEYFSETQRNKGNFPGRFSGRQFSNSRSEMNVSTLELGDSALYLCASSFGGTNTEAFFGQGTRLTVV.

CDR3 in amino acids: CASSRTPDQPLHF. The CDR3 DNA reads as TGTGCCAGCAGCCGGACACCCGATCAACCCCTCCACTTT. V is TRBV7-2 and J is TRBJ1-6; maybe TRBD1 (5 bases). The V end lost 5 bases, the J end lost 12 bases, and 14 bases lay between the germline ends. Germline lookup yields CDR1 SGHTA and CDR2 FQGNSA. The CDR3 sequence is 13 residues long.

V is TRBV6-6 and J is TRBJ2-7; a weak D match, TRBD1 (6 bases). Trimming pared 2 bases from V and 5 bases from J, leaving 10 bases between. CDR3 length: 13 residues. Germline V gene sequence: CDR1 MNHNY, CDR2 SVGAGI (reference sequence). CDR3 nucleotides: TGTGCCAGCAGTTACCTGGGGGCGGACGAGCAGTACTTC. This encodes CASSYLGADEQYF.

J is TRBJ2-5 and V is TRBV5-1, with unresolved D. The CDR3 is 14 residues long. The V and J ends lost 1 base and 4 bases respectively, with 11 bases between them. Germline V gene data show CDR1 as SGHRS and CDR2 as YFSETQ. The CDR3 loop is CASSLLGSGETQYF. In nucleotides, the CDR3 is TGCGCCAGCAGCTTGCTTGGGTCAGGAGAGACCCAGTACTTC.

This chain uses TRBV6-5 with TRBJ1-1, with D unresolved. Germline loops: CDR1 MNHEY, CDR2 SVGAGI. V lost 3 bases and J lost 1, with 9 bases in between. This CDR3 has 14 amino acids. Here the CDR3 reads CASSYQAANTEAFF. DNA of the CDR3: TGTGCCAGCAGTTATCAGGCAGCGAACACTGAAGCTTTCTTT.

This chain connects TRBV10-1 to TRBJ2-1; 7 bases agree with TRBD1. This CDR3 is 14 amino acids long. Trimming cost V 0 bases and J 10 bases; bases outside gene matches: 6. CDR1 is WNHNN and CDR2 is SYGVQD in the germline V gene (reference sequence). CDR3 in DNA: TGCGCCAGCAGTGAGTCTCCAGGGGGTAGGGAGCAGTTCTTC. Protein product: CASSESPGGREQFF.

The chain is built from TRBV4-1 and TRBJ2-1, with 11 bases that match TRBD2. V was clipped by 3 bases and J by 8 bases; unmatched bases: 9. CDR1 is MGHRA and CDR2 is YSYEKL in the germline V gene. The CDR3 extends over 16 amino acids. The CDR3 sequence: CASSQVPGLAVHEQFF. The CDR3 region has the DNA TGCGCCAGCAGCCAGGTACCGGGACTAGCGGTCCATGAGCAGTTCTTC.

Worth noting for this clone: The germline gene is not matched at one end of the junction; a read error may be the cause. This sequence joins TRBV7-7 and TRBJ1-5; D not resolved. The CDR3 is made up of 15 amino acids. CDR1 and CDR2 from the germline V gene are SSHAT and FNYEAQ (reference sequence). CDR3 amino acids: CASSFPPSPGQPQHF. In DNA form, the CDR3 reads TGTGCTAGCAGCTTCCCCCCCTCCCCGGGTCAGCCCCAGCATTTT.

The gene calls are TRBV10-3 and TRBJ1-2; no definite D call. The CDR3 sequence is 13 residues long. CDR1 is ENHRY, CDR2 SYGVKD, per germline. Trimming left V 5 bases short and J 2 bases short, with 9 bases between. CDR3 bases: TGTGCCATCAGTCCCGACCCAAACTATGGCTACACCTTC. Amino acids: CAISPDPNYGYTF.

CDR3 sequence reads: CASVLAGASRELFF. In nucleotides, the CDR3 is TGTGCCAGCGTGCTAGCGGGAGCGTCCCGGGAGCTGTTTTTT. This chain links TRBV7-2 with TRBJ2-2; 10 nucleotides match TRBD2. CDR1 is SGHTA, CDR2 FQGNSA, per germline. V lost 8 bases to trimming and J lost 9 bases; unmatched junction nucleotides: 9. The CDR3 totals 14 residues.

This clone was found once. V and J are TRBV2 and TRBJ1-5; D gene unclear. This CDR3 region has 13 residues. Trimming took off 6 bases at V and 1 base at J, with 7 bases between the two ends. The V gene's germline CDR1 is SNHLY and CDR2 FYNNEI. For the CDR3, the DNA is TGTGCCAGCAGCCAAGAAAGCAATCAGCCCCAGCATTTT. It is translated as CASSQESNQPQHF.

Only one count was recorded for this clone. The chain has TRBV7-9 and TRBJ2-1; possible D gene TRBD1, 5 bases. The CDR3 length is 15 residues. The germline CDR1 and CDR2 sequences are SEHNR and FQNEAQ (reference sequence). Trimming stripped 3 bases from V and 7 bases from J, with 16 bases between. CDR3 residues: CASSLSWGLGNEQFF. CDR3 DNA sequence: TGTGCCAGCAGCTTGTCCTGGGGCCTTGGGAATGAGCAGTTCTTC.

CDR3 amino acids: CAVGPSDTLLSSRSGNTIYF. The CDR3, as DNA: TGTGCCGTGGGCCCCTCGGACACGTTATTATCGAGTCGCTCTGGAAACACCATATATTTT. The chain links TRBV30 to TRBJ1-3, with TRBD1 as a possible D gene (5 bases). CDR3 length: 20 amino acids. V lost 8 bases, J lost 0 bases, and 32 bases lay in between. CDR1 is GTSNPN, CDR2 SVGIG, per germline (reference sequence).

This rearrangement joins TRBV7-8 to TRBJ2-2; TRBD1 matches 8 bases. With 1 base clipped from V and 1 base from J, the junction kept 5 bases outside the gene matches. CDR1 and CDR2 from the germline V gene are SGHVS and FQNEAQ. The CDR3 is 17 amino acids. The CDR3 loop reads CASSLVVDRGNTGELFF. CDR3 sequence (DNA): TGTGCCAGCAGCTTAGTGGTTGACAGGGGGAACACCGGGGAGCTGTTTTTT.

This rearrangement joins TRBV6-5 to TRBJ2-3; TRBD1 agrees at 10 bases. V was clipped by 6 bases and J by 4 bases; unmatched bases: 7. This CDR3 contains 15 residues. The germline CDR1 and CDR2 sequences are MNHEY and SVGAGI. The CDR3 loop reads CASSRQGASADTQYF. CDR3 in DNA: TGTGCCAGCAGCCGACAGGGGGCTTCGGCAGATACGCAGTATTTT.